Below are 4 T cell receptor beta chains sequenced from a single sample in a study of PD-L1 blockade in urothelial cancer. TCRdb's table, derived via immunoSEQ multiplex PCR, lists solely in-frame clones and lacks some. The profile shows 90,000 to 120,000 clones, approximately 85% of them singletons. Sequenced here: PBMCs, sampled around atezolizumab (anti-PD-L1) treatment. The source of these receptors is a man aged 50 to 60 with urothelial cancer.

The V gene is TRBV6-5, the J gene TRBJ2-7; D uncertain. Germline V CDR1 and CDR2: MNHEY, SVGAGI. This CDR3 has 13 residues. The V end was cut by 6 bases, the J end by 4 bases, with 13 bases between. CDR3 amino acids: CASRPPTVYEQYF. CDR3 sequence (DNA): TGTGCCAGCAGGCCTCCTACAGTTTACGAGCAGTACTTC.

In its sample, this clone was seen a few times. The chain uses TRBV6-1 and TRBJ1-3, with 7 positions matching TRBD1. With 5 bases clipped from V and 2 bases from J, the junction kept 3 bases outside the gene matches. Germline-derived CDR1 and CDR2 are MNHNS and SASEGT. The CDR3 loop spans 14 amino acids. CDR3 bases: TGTGCCAGCAGTTCCGGGACAGCTGGAAACACCATATATTTT. Amino acids: CASSSGTAGNTIYF.

This chain connects TRBV6-6 to TRBJ1-2; D remains unclear. Germline CDR1 is MNHNY and CDR2 is SVGAGI (reference sequence). The germline V and J ends were trimmed by 4 bases and 7 bases, with 19 bases remaining between them. The CDR3 has 15 residues. The CDR3 loop is CASSSLDSGRAGYTF. In DNA form, the CDR3 reads TGTGCCAGCAGTTCTCTCGATTCGGGAAGAGCTGGCTACACCTTC.

V usage is TRBV7-8 and J usage is TRBJ1-1; 8 nucleotides agree with TRBD1. Germline V gene data show CDR1 as SGHVS and CDR2 as FQNEAQ. The CDR3 has 15 residues. V gave up 6 bases and J gave up 1 base; unmatched junction bases: 7. CDR3 sequence reads: CASSIPGQENTEAFF. The CDR3 DNA sequence: TGTGCCAGCAGTATACCGGGACAGGAGAACACTGAAGCTTTCTTT. Using reference TRBV7-8 and TRBJ1-1 for the parts outside the CDR3, the full variable domain is GAGVSQSPRYKVAKRGQDVALRCDPISGHVSLFWYQQALGQGPEFLTYFQNEAQLDKSGLPSDRFFAERPEGSVSTLKIQRTQQEDSAVYLCASSIPGQENTEAFFGQGTRLTVV.